This T cell receptor beta chain appears in the sequencing data of a study of neurological immune-mediated disorders (dated 2019 in TCRdb). Turning to the overall study: Among the roughly 35 multiple sclerosis patients, approximately 30 had relapsing-remitting MS and 3 had secondary progressive MS. Peripheral blood TCR-beta repertoires from patients with HTLV-I-associated myelopathy (HAM/TSP), patients with multiple sclerosis, and healthy controls were compared in the study using UMI-based sequencing. Of the roughly 70 subjects in the cohort, about 15 were HAM/TSP patients, some 34 were multiple sclerosis patients, and some 20 were healthy controls. The 100 to 110 TCR-beta libraries covered PBMC samples along with longitudinal samples, technical triplicates, and paired sorted CD4+ and CD8+ T-cell subsets.

This clonotype was recorded at least ten times. The clone's antigen remains unknown. An end of the junction differs from the germline gene, which may be a read error. General conclusions and limits of the study: No identical CDR3 amino acid sequences were shared among expanded clones across subjects, suggesting private TCR-beta repertoires in all groups. The highest TCR clonal expansion was observed in HAM/TSP patients, whereas the lowest was observed in MS patients, even when compared with healthy controls. No clinical or MRI features were associated with the MS cluster, and the authors said that larger cohorts are needed. Repertoires from 18 of 34 MS patients were grouped by phylogenetic analysis into a cluster of related CDR3 sequences, suggesting a possible repertoire-level signature.

cDNA was synthesized by template-switch 5'RACE using a primer carrying a 10-nucleotide random unique molecular identifier by which each TCR transcript was tagged. Each sequencing run produced over 160 million TCR-beta sequences covering 15-18 subjects. Total RNA was extracted with the RNeasy kit. Using the KAPA Real-time Library Amplification kit, TCR-beta VDJ regions were amplified with primers for the TCR constant region and the 5'RACE anchor. Sample indexes and Illumina adaptors were added in a first PCR, and a second PCR then increased library yield. After Ampure bead purification, the roughly 650 bp TCR product was size-selected on a 2% E-gel SizeSelection system. Before pooling, libraries had their quality checked on a Bioanalyzer, their concentration measured with Qubit, and their quantity determined with the Kapa Library Quantification kit. Paired-end 2 x 150 bp sequencing of the libraries was performed on an Illumina HiSeq 2500. To increase sequence diversity, about 25-31% phiX was spiked into each library pool. The paper's processing steps were these. Quality-filtered reads were processed with the UMI-based MiGEC pipeline, which removed over 75% of raw TCR sequences during error correction. IMGT germline references were used for aligning VDJ genes, and each clonotype was defined as a unique CDR3 amino acid sequence together with its V-J genes. VDJtools evaluated clonal expansion, Shannon diversity and CDR3 relatedness (CalcPairwiseDistances, ClusterSamples); CLCbio workbench built phylogenetic trees. Using coefficient-of-variation modelling across technical triplicates, the study counted a clone as expanded if it had at least 8 unique UMIs. In TCRdb, the public reads were trimmed at Q25 with fastp and aligned with MiXCR, with productive beta chains retained. Rows merge per CDR3 protein into single entries with the most common DNA and genes. None of the V and J calls come from the authors' own analysis; TCRdb made them. For this sample the table gives roughly 66,000 distinct CDR3 sequences, of which approximately 5% were detected only once. About 2% of the sample belongs to the ten largest clones.

Inclusive of the bounding cysteine and phenylalanine, the CDR3 is 12 residues long. Only CDR3 DNA remains: 36 bases, in frame from the first base. For unsorted PBMC libraries, 2 million PBMCs were used after storage in RNAlater at -80 degrees C until RNA extraction. Multiple sclerosis patients were enrolled in a US clinical protocol under which disease progression was evaluated by magnetic resonance imaging. Peripheral blood was subjected to Ficoll-Hypaque density gradient centrifugation to isolate PBMCs, which were then cryopreserved in liquid nitrogen. The TCR sequence derives from a woman in her sixties or seventies with multiple sclerosis. Material for sequencing was PBMCs. The receptor chain draws on TRBV12-3 or TRBV12-4 and TRBJ2-7; TRBD2 is a weak D gene call, 6 bases matching. The CDR3: CASSPRGGDGHF. The DNA sequence reads TGTGCCAGCAGTCCCCGCGGAGGGGATGGGCACTTC.